The rows below give T cell receptor beta chains drawn from one sample of a study of shared clonotypes between healthy human individuals. Libraries were prepared by immunoSEQ multiplex PCR; TCRdb keeps only in-frame clonotypes and omits some of them. The sample lists about 2.4 million clones; 80% to 95% were seen once. The material sequenced was naive CD4+ T cells from PBMCs. The receptor set was obtained from a man aged 18 to 29 in good health. Some clones in this sample may be carry-over from other donors' samples. Both conserved end residues are part of each CDR3. The order of the fields is clone size, J gene, V gene, D gene, CDR3 DNA, CDR3 protein. D genes are given only for firm matches. The size entry is marked missing in some rows and otherwise reads once, few, many or a size class.

>few|TRBJ1-1|TRBV4-1|-
TGCGCCAGCAGCCCTTGGGGCGAGGGCACTGAAGCTTTCTTT
CASSPWGEGTEAFF
>once|TRBJ1-5|TRBV6-6|-
TGTGCCAGCAGTTATCGAAGGGACCATAGCAATCAGCCCCAGCATTTT
CASSYRRDHSNQPQHF
>-|TRBJ1-1|TRBV5-4|TRBD1
TGTGCCAGCAGCTTCCGGGACAGGGGGAAAATATTT
CASSFRDRGKIF
>-|TRBJ2-3|TRBV6-1|-
TGTGCCAGCAGTGCGCCTAGGGTAACAGATACGCAGTATTTT
CASSAPRVTDTQYF
>-|TRBJ1-2|TRBV23-1|-
TGCGCCAGCAGTCCGTACTACAGGGACACTAACTATGGCTACACCTTC
CASSPYYRDTNYGYTF
>once|TRBJ2-1|TRBV7-2|-
TGTGCCAGCAGCCGAGTACCGGGACTTCCCTCCTACAATGAGCAGTTCTTC
CASSRVPGLPSYNEQFF
>-|TRBJ1-1|TRBV19|-
TGTGCCAGTAAGGAGGCTCTGAACACTGAAGCTTTCTTT
CASKEALNTEAFF
>-|TRBJ1-2|TRBV28|-
TGTGCCAGCAGTTCTAACTATGGCTACACCTTC
CASSSNYGYTF
>-|TRBJ2-2|TRBV5-1|TRBD1
TGCGCCAGCCAACCTTTTTACAGGGGGAGCACCGGGGAGCTGTTTTTT
CASQPFYRGSTGELFF
>once|TRBJ1-1|TRBV5-1|-
TGCGCCAGCAGCTTGGAGCACAGGAACACTGAAGCTTTCTTT
CASSLEHRNTEAFF
>-|TRBJ2-3|TRBV5-1|TRBD2
TGCGCCAGCAGCGCGGGACTAGCGGGGGTCTCGGATACGCAGTATTTT
CASSAGLAGVSDTQYF
>-|TRBJ1-3|TRBV6-1|TRBD1
TGTGCCAGCAGAGAATGGGACAGCTTCTCTGGAAACACCATATATTTT
CASREWDSFSGNTIYF
>once|TRBJ1-1|TRBV5-1|TRBD1
TGCGCCAGCAGCTTTCCAGGGGGAGGGACTGAAGCTTTCTTT
CASSFPGGGTEAFF
>-|TRBJ2-3|TRBV5-4|-
TGTGCCAGCAGCTGGGCCTATAGCACAGATACGCAGTATTTT
CASSWAYSTDTQYF